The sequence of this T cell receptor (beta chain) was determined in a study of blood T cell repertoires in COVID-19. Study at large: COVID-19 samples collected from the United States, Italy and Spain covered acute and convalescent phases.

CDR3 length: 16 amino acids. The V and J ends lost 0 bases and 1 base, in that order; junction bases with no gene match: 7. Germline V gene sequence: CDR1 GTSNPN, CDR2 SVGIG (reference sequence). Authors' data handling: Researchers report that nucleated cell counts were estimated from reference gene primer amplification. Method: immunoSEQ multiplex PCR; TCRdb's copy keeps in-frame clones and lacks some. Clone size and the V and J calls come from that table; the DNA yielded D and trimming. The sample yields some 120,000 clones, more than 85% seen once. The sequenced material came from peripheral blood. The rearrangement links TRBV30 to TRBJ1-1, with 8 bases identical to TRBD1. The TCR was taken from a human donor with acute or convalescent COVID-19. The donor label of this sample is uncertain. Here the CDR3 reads CAWSVPPGQGNTEAFF. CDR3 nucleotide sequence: TGTGCCTGGAGTGTACCCCCTGGACAGGGGAACACTGAAGCTTTCTTT. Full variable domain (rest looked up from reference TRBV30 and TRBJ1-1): SQTIHQWPATLVQPVGSPLSLECTVEGTSNPNLYWYRQAAGRGLQLLFYSVGIGQISSEVPQNLSASRPQDRQFILSSKKLLLSDSGFYLCAWSVPPGQGNTEAFFGQGTRLTVV.